This T cell receptor beta chain was obtained from a study of technical replicates of blood from four donors. Repertoires were generated with immunoSEQ multiplex PCR, while TCRdb's copy carries only in-frame clones and drops some. The sample records 8,500 to 13,000 clones, 90% to 95% being singletons. With respect to this clone: Germline and junction disagree at one end, which may indicate a read error.

Per the germline V gene, CDR1 is LNHNV and CDR2 is YYDKDF (reference sequence). CDR3 length equals 18 residues. Material: PBMCs. The V call is TRBV15, the J call TRBJ1-5, with TRBD1 as a possible D gene (5 bases). The TCR originated in a human donor in good health. CDR3 region: CATSGEFFGGVSNQPQHF. CDR3 nucleotide sequence: TGTGCCACCAGCGGAGAATTCTTTGGGGGGGTTAGCAATCAGCCCCAGCATTTT.